This T cell receptor (beta chain) derives from a study of blood T cell repertoires in COVID-19. The CDR3 has 12 amino acids. The ends were cut back, 3 bases at V and 8 bases at J, with 9 bases in the middle. Germline lookup yields CDR1 SGHNT and CDR2 YYREEE (reference sequence). Assay used: immunoSEQ multiplex PCR; TCRdb lists only in-frame clones, some missing. Here the sample spans 200,000 or so clones, around 80% being singletons. The chain is built from TRBV5-4 and TRBJ2-1; D perhaps matches TRBD2 (6 bases). Sequencing was done on a sample of PBMCs or T cells enriched from blood (not recorded which). The origin of this receptor is a man aged 55 to 70 who had recovered from COVID-19. The CDR3: CASSWREDEQFF. DNA of the CDR3: TGTGCCAGCAGCTGGAGGGAAGATGAGCAGTTCTTC.